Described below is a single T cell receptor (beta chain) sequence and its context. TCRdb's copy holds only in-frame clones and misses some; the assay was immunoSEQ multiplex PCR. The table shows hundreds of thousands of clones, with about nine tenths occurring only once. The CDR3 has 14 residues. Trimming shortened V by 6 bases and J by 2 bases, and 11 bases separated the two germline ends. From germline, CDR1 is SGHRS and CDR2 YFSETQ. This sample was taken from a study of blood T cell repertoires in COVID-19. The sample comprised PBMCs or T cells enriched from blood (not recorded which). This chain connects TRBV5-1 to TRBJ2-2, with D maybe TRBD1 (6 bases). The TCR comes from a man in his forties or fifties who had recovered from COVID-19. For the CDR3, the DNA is TGCGCCAGCATAACAGGGTCTAACACCGGGGAGCTGTTTTTT. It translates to CASITGSNTGELFF.